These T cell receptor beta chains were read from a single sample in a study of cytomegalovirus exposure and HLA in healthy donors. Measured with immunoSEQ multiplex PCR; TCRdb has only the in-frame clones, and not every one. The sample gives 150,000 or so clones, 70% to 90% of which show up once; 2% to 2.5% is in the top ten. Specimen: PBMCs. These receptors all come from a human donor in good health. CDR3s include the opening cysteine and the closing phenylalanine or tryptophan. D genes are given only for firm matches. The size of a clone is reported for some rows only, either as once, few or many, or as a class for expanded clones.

cdr3_nt: TGCGCCAGCAGCATTAGCGGGAGTGGGTCCTACGAGCAGTACTTC; cdr3_aa: CASSISGSGSYEQYF; j_call: TRBJ2-7; d_call: TRBD2; v_call: TRBV5-1; cdr3_length: 15; clone_size: NA
cdr3_nt: TGTGCCAGCAGCCCCGGACAGTGGAACACCGGGGAGCTGTTTTTT; cdr3_aa: CASSPGQWNTGELFF; j_call: TRBJ2-2; d_call: NA; v_call: TRBV5-6; cdr3_length: 15; clone_size: NA
cdr3_nt: TGTGCCAGCTCACCACCGAGCGGGCTTATGTACAATGAGCAGTTCTTC; cdr3_aa: CASSPPSGLMYNEQFF; j_call: TRBJ2-1; d_call: NA; v_call: TRBV18; cdr3_length: 16; clone_size: NA
cdr3_nt: TGTGCCAGCAGCGAAACAAGTCTGAACACTGAAGCTTTCTTT; cdr3_aa: CASSETSLNTEAFF; j_call: TRBJ1-1; d_call: NA; v_call: TRBV11-2; cdr3_length: 14; clone_size: NA
cdr3_nt: TGCGCCAGCAGCTTGGGTGCTAGCGGACAAGAGACCCAGTACTTC; cdr3_aa: CASSLGASGQETQYF; j_call: TRBJ2-5; d_call: TRBD2; v_call: TRBV5-1; cdr3_length: 15; clone_size: NA
cdr3_nt: TGTGCCACCAGCAGGGAAATCGGGACAGGGGGTTTTGAGCAGTTCTTC; cdr3_aa: CATSREIGTGGFEQFF; j_call: TRBJ2-1; d_call: TRBD1; v_call: TRBV15; cdr3_length: 16; clone_size: once
cdr3_nt: TGTGCCAGCAGCCCCAATGGGAGTCGGGGGATGTACGAGCAGTACTTC; cdr3_aa: CASSPNGSRGMYEQYF; j_call: TRBJ2-7; d_call: NA; v_call: TRBV21-1; cdr3_length: 16; clone_size: few
cdr3_nt: TGTGCCAGCAGTTCTACTAGCGGGAGGACCTACAATGAGCAGTTCTTC; cdr3_aa: CASSSTSGRTYNEQFF; j_call: TRBJ2-1; d_call: TRBD2; v_call: TRBV6-5; cdr3_length: 16; clone_size: NA
cdr3_nt: TGTGCCAGCAGCTTTCAGGGGGAGGTCACTGAAGCTTTCTTT; cdr3_aa: CASSFQGEVTEAFF; j_call: TRBJ1-1; d_call: TRBD1; v_call: TRBV7-3; cdr3_length: 14; clone_size: few
cdr3_nt: TGTGCCAGCAGCTTAGCGCTAACAGGCGAGCAGTACTTC; cdr3_aa: CASSLALTGEQYF; j_call: TRBJ2-7; d_call: NA; v_call: TRBV7-2; cdr3_length: 13; clone_size: NA
cdr3_nt: TGCGCCAGCAGCTTGAGGGGGGGACTAGCGGGCTCTAGCACAGATACGCAGTATTTT; cdr3_aa: CASSLRGGLAGSSTDTQYF; j_call: TRBJ2-3; d_call: TRBD2; v_call: TRBV5-1; cdr3_length: 19; clone_size: NA
cdr3_nt: TGTGCCAGCAGCCCCCTGGGGGGGACGAACACTGAAGCTTTCTTT; cdr3_aa: CASSPLGGTNTEAFF; j_call: TRBJ1-1; d_call: NA; v_call: TRBV5-4; cdr3_length: 15; clone_size: NA
cdr3_nt: TGTGCCAGCAGCTTAGGGGGGACAGGGGGCAGAGGGGAGCTGTTTTTT; cdr3_aa: CASSLGGTGGRGELFF; j_call: TRBJ2-2; d_call: TRBD1; v_call: TRBV7-8; cdr3_length: 16; clone_size: NA
cdr3_nt: TGTGCCAGCAGTGCCCATCTAGCGGGAGGGTACAATGAGCAGTTCTTC; cdr3_aa: CASSAHLAGGYNEQFF; j_call: TRBJ2-1; d_call: TRBD2; v_call: TRBV6-6; cdr3_length: 16; clone_size: NA
cdr3_nt: TGTGCCTGGAGGAGCACGCGGACAGGGTGGTCAGAGACCCAGTACTTC; cdr3_aa: CAWRSTRTGWSETQYF; j_call: TRBJ2-5; d_call: TRBD1; v_call: TRBV30; cdr3_length: 16; clone_size: NA
cdr3_nt: TGTGCCAGCAGCGTGGTGGGAGGAGAGACCCAGTACTTC; cdr3_aa: CASSVVGGETQYF; j_call: TRBJ2-5; d_call: NA; v_call: TRBV9; cdr3_length: 13; clone_size: NA
cdr3_nt: TGTGCCAGCAGTGAATCGCTCAGTCCCCAGTACTTC; cdr3_aa: CASSESLSPQYF; j_call: TRBJ2-5; d_call: NA; v_call: TRBV6-1; cdr3_length: 12; clone_size: NA
cdr3_nt: TGCGCCAGCAGCTTGGACAGGCCCTACGAGCAGTACTTC; cdr3_aa: CASSLDRPYEQYF; j_call: TRBJ2-7; d_call: NA; v_call: TRBV5-1; cdr3_length: 13; clone_size: NA
cdr3_nt: TGTGCCAGCAGTCTAACAGGGGATAGCAATCAGCCCCAGCATTTT; cdr3_aa: CASSLTGDSNQPQHF; j_call: TRBJ1-5; d_call: TRBD1; v_call: TRBV2; cdr3_length: 15; clone_size: few
cdr3_nt: TGTGCCAGTTCAGGGGATGACAGGGGTGTGCAGCCCCAGCATTTT; cdr3_aa: CASSGDDRGVQPQHF; j_call: TRBJ1-5; d_call: TRBD1; v_call: TRBV19; cdr3_length: 15; clone_size: NA
cdr3_nt: TGTGCCAGTAGTGGACTAGCGGGAGATCTGGGAAACATTCAGTACTTC; cdr3_aa: CASSGLAGDLGNIQYF; j_call: TRBJ2-4; d_call: TRBD2; v_call: TRBV19; cdr3_length: 16; clone_size: NA
cdr3_nt: TGTGCCAGCTCACCCGATCCGGGACAGGTGGGAGGAGGCTACACCTTC; cdr3_aa: CASSPDPGQVGGGYTF; j_call: TRBJ1-2; d_call: TRBD1; v_call: TRBV18; cdr3_length: 16; clone_size: NA
cdr3_nt: TGTGCCAGCAGCAGGTTTCAGGGGAGCTCCTACAATGAGCAGTTCTTC; cdr3_aa: CASSRFQGSSYNEQFF; j_call: TRBJ2-1; d_call: NA; v_call: TRBV5-6; cdr3_length: 16; clone_size: NA